One and the same sample provided the 20 T cell receptor beta chains below, sequenced in a study of tumor-infiltrating T cells and Merkel cell polyomavirus. As for the study in general: The study examined CD8+ T cells specific for the Merkel cell polyomavirus KLL epitope.

Assay: immunoSEQ multiplex PCR; the TCRdb copy retains only in-frame clones and omits some. The data hold some 25,000 clones, with 87% observed a single time. All patients' tumors stained robustly positive for Merkel cell polyomavirus Large T antigen by immunohistochemistry. The source material was lymph node tissue. Source of these receptors: a man aged 45-65 years with Merkel cell carcinoma.

The chain carries TRBV10-3 and TRBJ1-2; 10 nucleotides align to TRBD1. The CDR3 consists of 15 residues. Per germline, CDR1 ENHRY and CDR2 SYGVKD. J was trimmed by 4 bases and V by 3 bases; bases with no gene match: 5. This chain's CDR3 is CAISEGTGAVYGYTF. The CDR3 DNA reads TGTGCCATCAGTGAAGGGACAGGGGCTGTCTATGGCTACACCTTC.

Only one count was recorded for this clone. The gene calls are TRBV6-1 and TRBJ2-5; 9 nucleotides align to TRBD1. Germline V lookup: CDR1 MNHNS, CDR2 SASEGT. CDR3 size: 15 residues. After removal of 6 bases from V and 5 bases from J, the junction contained 10 bases not matched to a gene. The CDR3 DNA reads as TGTGCCAGCAGCTTATCGACAGGGACAGGGGAGACCCAGTACTTC. Translating gives CASSLSTGTGETQYF.

The rearrangement joins TRBV15 to TRBJ2-3, with D possibly TRBD2 on 6 matching bases. Germline-derived CDR1 and CDR2 are LNHNV and YYDKDF (reference sequence). V lost 5 bases, J lost 0 bases, and 12 bases lay in between. This CDR3 comprises 15 residues. The CDR3 protein is CATSGRDFSTDTQYF. CDR3 coding DNA: TGTGCCACCAGCGGCCGGGACTTTAGCACAGATACGCAGTATTTT.

The rearrangement joins TRBV19 to TRBJ2-3; no definite D call. CDR3 size: 15 residues. The germline V and J ends were trimmed by 6 bases and 0 bases, with 13 bases remaining between them. Germline V CDR1 and CDR2: LNHDA, SQIVND (reference sequence). The DNA of the CDR3 is TGTGCCAGTAGCCCGAGGTTCTCTAGCACAGATACGCAGTATTTT. Residues: CASSPRFSSTDTQYF.

This clone was detected once. This sequence joins TRBV19 and TRBJ1-2, with D possibly TRBD1 on 6 matching bases. V was cut by 5 bases and J by 8 bases, with 21 bases left in between. This CDR3 contains 15 residues. Germline V gives CDR1 LNHDA, CDR2 SQIVND (reference sequence). The chain's CDR3 is CASSGGHLGNSGYTF. CDR3 DNA sequence: TGTGCCAGTAGTGGGGGACACCTCGGGAACTCGGGCTACACCTTC.

The V call is TRBV20-1, the J call TRBJ1-2; D is uncertain. V lost 6 bases, J lost 8 bases, and 10 bases lay in between. Germline V gene sequence: CDR1 DFQATT, CDR2 SNEGSKA (reference sequence). The CDR3 totals 10 residues. DNA of the CDR3: TGCAGTGCCCCGACGAGGGGCTACACCTTC. It yields the protein CSAPTRGYTF.

The chain links TRBV7-2 to TRBJ2-7, with 10 bases that match TRBD2. The CDR3 covers 16 residues. Looked up from germline, CDR1 is SGHTA and CDR2 is FQGNSA. V trimming: 7 bases; J trimming: 0 bases; junction bases outside the gene matches: 9. CDR3 loop: CASTQGAGGYSYEQYF. The CDR3 DNA reads TGTGCCAGCACCCAAGGAGCGGGAGGGTACTCCTACGAGCAGTACTTC.

The J gene is TRBJ2-7, the V gene TRBV27; 7 bases are shared with TRBD1. CDR3 length: 14 residues. Germline V gives CDR1 MNHEY, CDR2 SMNVEV (reference sequence). After removal of 2 bases from V and 3 bases from J, the junction contained 4 bases not matched to a gene. This CDR3 is CASSLTGTVYEQYF. CDR3 DNA: TGTGCCAGCAGTTTAACGGGGACAGTCTACGAGCAGTACTTC.

The V gene is TRBV28, the J gene TRBJ2-1, with 8 bases lining up with TRBD2. V dropped 0 bases and J dropped 3; count of bases not matched to a gene: 1. The CDR3 runs 15 residues. Germline V gene data show CDR1 as MDHEN and CDR2 as SYDVKM. The DNA of the CDR3 is TGTGCCAGCAGTTTATGGCGGGGGGACTACAATGAGCAGTTCTTC. Its protein product is CASSLWRGDYNEQFF.

This chain's CDR3 is CASSGGGRHSYEQYF. CDR3 DNA sequence: TGTGCCAGCAGCGGGGGGGGACGGCACTCCTACGAGCAGTACTTC. The rearrangement uses TRBV7-9 and TRBJ2-7; 7 bases fit TRBD2. CDR3 length equals 15 residues. The junction had 7 bases not matched to a gene; V was cut back by 5 bases and J by 0 bases. Germline V CDR1 and CDR2: SEHNR, FQNEAQ (reference sequence).

This chain uses TRBV6-8 with TRBJ2-5; TRBD1 matches 7 bases. J gave up 4 bases and V 2 bases, and 1 base lay outside the gene matches. The CDR3 loop spans 13 amino acids. Germline-derived CDR1 and CDR2 are MNHGY and SAAAGT. CDR3 bases: TGTGCCAGCAGTTACCACAGGGGAGAGACCCAGTACTTC. Protein sequence: CASSYHRGETQYF.

CDR3 in DNA: TGTGCCAGCAGGACCCCAGGGTTGGACTATGGCTACACCTTC. Protein sequence: CASRTPGLDYGYTF. The J gene is TRBJ1-2, the V gene TRBV5-5; tentative D call: TRBD1 (5 bases). CDR3 length equals 14 residues. V lost 5 bases, J lost 3 bases, and 14 bases lay in between. CDR1 SGHKS and CDR2 YYEKEE come from the germline V gene (reference sequence).

The V call is TRBV28, the J call TRBJ2-7; no definite D call. V lost 6 bases to trimming and J lost 1 base, with 13 bases between them. Germline CDR1 MDHEN, CDR2 SYDVKM. This CDR3 has 14 residues. This CDR3 reads CASSPRLLSYEQYF. The CDR3 DNA is TGTGCCAGCAGCCCCCGGTTGTTGTCCTACGAGCAGTACTTC.

The chain joins TRBV4-2 to TRBJ2-7; no firm D call. Germline loops: CDR1 LGHNA, CDR2 YNFKEQ. The ends were cut back, 0 bases at V and 0 bases at J, with 9 bases in the middle. The CDR3 runs 15 residues. The CDR3 is CASSQEATASYEQYF. The CDR3 DNA sequence: TGTGCCAGCAGCCAAGAAGCGACGGCCTCCTACGAGCAGTACTTC.

The chain links TRBV10-3 to TRBJ2-3, with D hard to call. The length of the CDR3 is 12 residues. Germline V gives CDR1 ENHRY, CDR2 SYGVKD. V was clipped by 10 bases and J by 1 base, with 9 bases between them. CDR3 amino acids: CATSQGTDTQYF. DNA of the CDR3: TGTGCCACCTCCCAGGGCACAGATACGCAGTATTTT.

The rearrangement joins TRBV30 to TRBJ2-5; 10 nucleotides agree with TRBD1. Trimming removed 0 bases from V and 2 bases from J; junction bases left unmatched: 3. CDR3 length: 15 residues. CDR1 GTSNPN and CDR2 SVGIG come from the germline V gene (reference sequence). CDR3: CAWSVRQGAQETQYF. The CDR3 nucleotides read TGTGCCTGGAGTGTAAGACAGGGGGCACAAGAGACCCAGTACTTC.

About this clone itself: Other DNA sequences from this sample encode an identical CDR3 as well. The chain is built from TRBV27 and TRBJ2-7; D unresolved. CDR1 is MNHEY and CDR2 is SMNVEV in the germline V gene (reference sequence). Trimming pared 6 bases from V and 0 bases from J, leaving 6 bases between. CDR3 size: 12 residues. The CDR3 sequence is CASRGDSYEQYF. CDR3 DNA sequence: TGTGCCAGCAGGGGCGACTCCTACGAGCAGTACTTC.

The chain recombines TRBV2 with TRBJ2-7; D remains ambiguous. The CDR3 spans 12 residues. The germline gives CDR1 SNHLY, CDR2 FYNNEI. The germline V and J ends were trimmed by 8 bases and 2 bases, with 10 bases remaining between them. The CDR3 loop is CASLYWPYEQYF. CDR3 coding DNA: TGTGCCAGCTTGTATTGGCCCTACGAGCAGTACTTC.

The V call is TRBV7-2, the J call TRBJ1-2; no clear D. Germline CDR1 SGHTA, CDR2 FQGNSA. The CDR3 length is 18 residues. Trimming removed 1 base at V and 4 bases at J, with 22 bases between. The CDR3 DNA follows: TGTGCCAGCAGCTTAGAACCGTGGAGTGCGGATTTAGGCTATGGCTACACCTTC. The encoded protein is CASSLEPWSADLGYGYTF.

The rearrangement uses TRBV6-1 and TRBJ2-1; 8 positions match TRBD2. Germline CDR1 reads MNHNS; CDR2 reads SASEGT. This CDR3 spans 16 amino acids. V shed 2 bases, J shed 7 bases, and the junction held 10 bases outside the gene matches. In DNA, the CDR3 is TGTGCCAGCAGTGAACTGAGCGGGAGCTGGAGAAATGAGCAGTTCTTC. It yields the protein CASSELSGSWRNEQFF.